This TCR beta chain was recorded in a study of cytomegalovirus exposure and HLA in healthy donors. Generated by immunoSEQ multiplex PCR, the TCRdb table keeps only in-frame clones and is missing some. The sample lists 150,000 to 180,000 clones; 80% to 90% were seen once. Study results and caveats: There were three CMV-associated chains whose specificity for CMV antigens was confirmed in vitro. Investigators reported 150 to 200 TCR beta chains as tied to cytomegalovirus.

Of note for this clone: What it recognizes is unknown.

Input material: PBMCs. This receptor was taken from a young man in good health and CMV-seropositive.

The CDR3 loop reads CASTGDQSTEAFF. CDR3 nucleotides: TGCGCCAGCACAGGGGATCAATCCACTGAAGCTTTCTTT. The rearrangement uses TRBV4-3 and TRBJ1-1; D is possibly TRBD1 (6 bases). V gave up 7 bases and J gave up 4 bases, with 13 bases separating them. This CDR3 has 13 amino acids. Germline loops: CDR1 LGHNA, CDR2 YSLEER.